This T cell receptor beta chain is from a study of cytomegalovirus exposure and HLA in healthy donors. Notes on the study in general: Presence/absence analyses took donor sequencing depth as roughly uniform. 87-base-pair reads could not separate some V segments, including TRBV6-2 and TRBV6-3.

Concerning this clone: Its antigen is undetermined.

The PCR contained 60 Vbeta and 13 Jbeta primers. Profiled with immunoSEQ multiplex PCR; TCRdb holds only in-frame clones, not every one. The sample comprises fewer than 150,000 clones, roughly 75% of which are singletons, and approximately 6.2% rests with the top ten. V lost 2 bases, J lost 6 bases, and 3 bases stayed unmatched. CDR3 length equals 16 residues. Per germline, CDR1 MNHEY and CDR2 SVGAGI. Each donor's status was that of a healthy bone marrow donor. J is TRBJ2-1 and V is TRBV6-5; 14 bases are shared with TRBD2. Sequencing was done on a sample of PBMCs. This sequence was found in a man in his forties or fifties in good health and CMV-seropositive. CDR3 bases: TGTGCCAGCAGTTACCAGGGACTAGCGGGAGTCAATGAGCAGTTCTTC. Encoded protein: CASSYQGLAGVNEQFF.